This is a list of T cell receptor beta chains from one sample in a study of cytomegalovirus exposure and HLA in healthy donors. Repertoires were generated with immunoSEQ multiplex PCR, while TCRdb's copy carries only in-frame clones and drops some. The sample holds around 99,000 clones, approximately 79% seen once. Specimen: PBMCs. Receptors were obtained from a woman aged 40 to 50 in good health and CMV-seropositive. Each CDR3 is given with its conserved first and last residue. A D gene is named only where the DNA matches it firmly. Not all rows give a size; the values are once, few, many and, for expanded clones, a class.

j_gene	abundance	d_gene	v_gene	CDR3aa	CDR3nt
TRBJ1-4	.	.	TRBV27	CASSLMAAQDEKLFF	TGTGCCAGCAGTTTAATGGCAGCTCAGGATGAAAAACTGTTTTTT
TRBJ1-6	once	.	TRBV4-1	CASSQVSNSPLHF	TGCGCCAGCAGCCAAGTGAGTAATTCACCCCTCCACTTT
TRBJ2-5	.	.	TRBV15	CATSTSRFGGGGETQYF	TGTGCCACCAGCACGTCGAGATTCGGGGGAGGGGGTGAGACCCAGTACTTC
TRBJ2-5	.	.	TRBV4-1	CASSPEFQGRETQYF	TGCGCCAGCAGCCCAGAATTTCAGGGGCGGGAGACCCAGTACTTC
TRBJ1-6	.	.	TRBV30	CAWSVRRRNSPLHF	TGTGCCTGGAGTGTACGTCGTCGGAATTCACCCCTCCACTTT
TRBJ2-3	.	TRBD1	TRBV11-2	CASSLAGGGTDTQYF	TGTGCCAGCAGCTTAGCAGGGGGCGGGACAGATACGCAGTATTTT
TRBJ1-6	.	.	TRBV4-1	CASSQSGGGGSPLHF	TGCGCCAGCAGCCAATCCGGCGGGGGTGGGTCACCCCTCCACTTT
TRBJ2-2	.	.	TRBV5-6	CASSFPQGRNTGELFF	TGTGCCAGCAGCTTCCCACAGGGAAGGAACACCGGGGAGCTGTTTTTT
TRBJ2-7	.	.	TRBV4-3	CASSQDPHSYEQYF	TGCGCCAGCAGCCAAGATCCCCACTCCTACGAGCAGTACTTC
TRBJ1-1	.	.	TRBV5-1	CASRLPQNTEAFF	TGCGCCAGCAGGCTGCCACAGAACACTGAAGCTTTCTTT
TRBJ2-1	.	TRBD1	TRBV9	CASSVMGTGTYNEQFF	TGTGCCAGCAGCGTAATGGGGACAGGGACGTACAATGAGCAGTTCTTC
TRBJ2-4	.	.	TRBV30	CAWRHLWEPRELYF	TGTGCCTGGAGACACTTGTGGGAGCCACGGGAGCTGTACTTC
TRBJ1-5	.	.	TRBV5-1	CASSLGGGSQPQHF	TGCGCCAGCAGCCTCGGGGGAGGGAGTCAGCCCCAGCATTTT
TRBJ2-1	.	.	TRBV5-1	CASSLKQQSYNEQFF	TGCGCCAGCAGCTTGAAACAGCAAAGCTACAATGAGCAGTTCTTC
TRBJ2-2	.	.	TRBV29-1	CSAVQGEGTGELFF	TGCAGCGCCGTACAGGGGGAGGGCACCGGGGAGCTGTTTTTT
TRBJ2-7	few	TRBD1	TRBV4-1	CASSHGTAYEQYF	TGCGCCAGCAGCCACGGGACAGCCTACGAGCAGTACTTC
TRBJ2-5	few	.	TRBV10-3	CAISEAGTKETQYF	TGTGCCATCAGTGAGGCTGGGACAAAAGAGACCCAGTACTTC
TRBJ1-1	.	.	TRBV27	CASSLSDRNKAFF	TGTGCCAGCAGTTTGTCCGACAGGAATAAAGCTTTCTTT
TRBJ1-6	.	.	TRBV2	CASVEAGRNNSPLHF	TGTGCCAGCGTGGAGGCGGGGCGGAATAATTCACCCCTCCACTTT
TRBJ2-5	.	TRBD2	TRBV19	CASSTSGGQETQYF	TGTGCCAGTAGTACTAGCGGGGGGCAAGAGACCCAGTACTTC
TRBJ1-1	.	.	TRBV19	CASGGTEAFF	TGTGCCAGTGGAGGGACTGAAGCTTTCTTT
TRBJ2-5	.	TRBD2	TRBV6-5	CASRPAGGSETQYF	TGTGCCAGCAGACCAGCGGGGGGGAGCGAGACCCAGTACTTC
TRBJ2-3	.	TRBD1	TRBV30	CAWSVWTGGITQYF	TGTGCCTGGAGTGTATGGACAGGGGGGATTACGCAGTATTTT
TRBJ2-2	few	TRBD2	TRBV7-8	CASSSGLAGGLAGAGELFF	TGTGCCAGCAGCTCGGGACTAGCGGGGGGTCTCGCGGGGGCCGGGGAGCTGTTTTTT
TRBJ1-4	few	.	TRBV18	CASSRRQDRNEKLFF	TGTGCCAGCTCGCGTAGACAGGACCGAAATGAAAAACTGTTTTTT
TRBJ2-3	.	.	TRBV6-5	CASSYVGRSSTDTQYF	TGTGCCAGCAGTTACGTTGGCAGGTCCTCCACAGATACGCAGTATTTT
TRBJ2-3	.	TRBD1	TRBV5-1	CASSLPGQGVDTQYF	TGCGCCAGCAGCTTACCGGGACAGGGTGTAGATACGCAGTATTTT
TRBJ1-1	.	.	TRBV28	CATKAGSTEAFF	TGTGCCACGAAGGCGGGTAGCACTGAAGCTTTCTTT
TRBJ2-3	once	TRBD2	TRBV27	CASRRTSGGGRATQYF	TGTGCCAGCAGGAGGACTAGCGGGGGGGGAAGGGCAACGCAGTATTTT
TRBJ1-1	.	.	TRBV27	CASSLEPGQPMNTEAFF	TGTGCCAGCAGTTTAGAGCCGGGACAACCTATGAACACTGAAGCTTTCTTT
TRBJ2-3	.	TRBD2	TRBV5-1	CASSGRGTDTQYF	TGCGCCAGCAGCGGGAGGGGCACAGATACGCAGTATTTT
TRBJ2-2	.	.	TRBV5-1	CASSPGGSNTGELFF	TGCGCCAGCAGCCCCGGGGGTTCGAACACCGGGGAGCTGTTTTTT
TRBJ1-6	once	TRBD1	TRBV5-1	CASSPTGNENSPLHF	TGCGCCAGCAGTCCGACAGGGAATGAAAATTCACCCCTCCACTTT
TRBJ2-7	.	TRBD2	TRBV5-4	CASSFTSGPLSLEQYF	TGTGCCAGCAGCTTTACTAGCGGGCCCCTCTCCTTGGAGCAGTACTTC
TRBJ2-2	.	TRBD1	TRBV29-1	CSVGRGLVGELFF	TGCAGCGTTGGCAGGGGGCTGGTCGGGGAGCTGTTTTTT
TRBJ2-7	few	.	TRBV6-1	CASKSGSYEQYF	TGTGCCAGCAAGTCGGGTAGCTACGAGCAGTACTTC